This entry describes one T cell receptor (beta chain). The data are from a study of CD8 T cells in Susac syndrome. The individuals used as controls were healthy donors who had been matched for both age and sex. Germline values: CDR1 LGHDT, CDR2 YNNKEL (reference sequence). The ends were cut back, 5 bases at V and 9 bases at J, with 10 bases in the middle. CDR3 length equals 11 residues. The RNA input was about 0.5 to 1 ug, and it was reverse transcribed with random hexamers. Amplification of TCR beta CDR3 used immunoSEQ multiplex PCR across 54 Vbeta and 13 Jbeta. TCRdb called the immunoSEQ multiplex PCR reads again in MiXCR, with one record for every CDR3 protein. Of 80,000 to 90,000 distinct CDR3 sequences in the sample, approximately 92% were seen once.

This sequence originates from a human donor in good health. The sequencing sample was made of CD8+ T cells from PBMCs. The gene calls are TRBV3-1 and TRBJ1-1; no firm D call. The CDR3 DNA follows: TGTGCCAGCAGCTCCGGGTCCCAAGCTTTCTTT. It codes for CASSSGSQAFF.